The clone carrying this T cell receptor beta chain was recorded once. Trimming took off 2 bases at V and 6 bases at J, with 12 bases between the two ends. Germline CDR1 reads SGDLS; CDR2 reads YYNGEE. There are 14 residues in the CDR3. Profiling relied on immunoSEQ multiplex PCR, and the TCRdb table lists in-frame clones only, not all of them. The sample lists fewer than 120,000 clones; about four fifths were seen once. This record belongs to a study of T cell responses to AZD1222 COVID-19 vaccine. Specimen: peripheral blood, collected on day 0 of AZD1222 vaccination. This chain links TRBV9 with TRBJ2-1, with D hard to call. This TCR derives from an adult in good health. CDR3 sequence reads: CASSVAPPSNEQFF. The CDR3 DNA reads TGTGCCAGCAGCGTCGCCCCCCCGAGCAATGAGCAGTTCTTC.